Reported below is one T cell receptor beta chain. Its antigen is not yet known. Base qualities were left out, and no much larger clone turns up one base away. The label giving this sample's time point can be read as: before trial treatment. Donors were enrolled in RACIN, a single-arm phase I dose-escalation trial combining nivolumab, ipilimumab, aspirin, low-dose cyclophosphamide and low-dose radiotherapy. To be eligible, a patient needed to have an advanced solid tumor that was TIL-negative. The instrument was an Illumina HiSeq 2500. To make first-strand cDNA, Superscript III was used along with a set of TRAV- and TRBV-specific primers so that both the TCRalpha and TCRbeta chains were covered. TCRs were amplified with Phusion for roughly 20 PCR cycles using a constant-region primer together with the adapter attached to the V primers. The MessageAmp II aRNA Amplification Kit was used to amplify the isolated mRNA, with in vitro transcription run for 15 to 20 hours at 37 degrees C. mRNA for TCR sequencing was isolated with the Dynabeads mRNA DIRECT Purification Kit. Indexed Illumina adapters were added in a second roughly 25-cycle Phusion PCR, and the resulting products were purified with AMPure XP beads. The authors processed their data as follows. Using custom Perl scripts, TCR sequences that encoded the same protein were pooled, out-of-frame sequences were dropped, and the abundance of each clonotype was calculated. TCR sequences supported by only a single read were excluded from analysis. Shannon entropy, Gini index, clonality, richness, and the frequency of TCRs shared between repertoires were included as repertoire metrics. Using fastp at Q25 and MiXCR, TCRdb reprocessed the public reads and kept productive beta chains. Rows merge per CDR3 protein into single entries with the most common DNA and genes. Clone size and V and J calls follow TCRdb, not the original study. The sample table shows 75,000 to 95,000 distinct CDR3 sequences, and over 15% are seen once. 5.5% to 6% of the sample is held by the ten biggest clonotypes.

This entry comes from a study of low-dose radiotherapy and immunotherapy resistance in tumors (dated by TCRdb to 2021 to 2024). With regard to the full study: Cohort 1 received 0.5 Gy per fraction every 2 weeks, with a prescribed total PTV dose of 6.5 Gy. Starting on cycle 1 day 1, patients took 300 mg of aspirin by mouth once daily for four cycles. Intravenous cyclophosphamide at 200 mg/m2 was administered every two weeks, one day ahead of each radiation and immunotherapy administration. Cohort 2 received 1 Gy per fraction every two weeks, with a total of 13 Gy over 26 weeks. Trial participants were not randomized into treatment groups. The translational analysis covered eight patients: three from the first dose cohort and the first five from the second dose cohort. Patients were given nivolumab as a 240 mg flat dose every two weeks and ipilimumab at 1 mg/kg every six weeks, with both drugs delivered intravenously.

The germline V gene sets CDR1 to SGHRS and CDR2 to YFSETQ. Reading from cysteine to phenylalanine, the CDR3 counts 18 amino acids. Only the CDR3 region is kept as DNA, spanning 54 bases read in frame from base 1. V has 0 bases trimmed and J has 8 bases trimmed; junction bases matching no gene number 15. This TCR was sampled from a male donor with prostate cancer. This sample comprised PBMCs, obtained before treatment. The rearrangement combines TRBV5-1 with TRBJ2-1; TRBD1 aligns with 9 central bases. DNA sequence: TGCGCCAGCAGCTTGGAGGGACAGGGCGTTTTCCCTTTGTATGAGCAGTTCTTC. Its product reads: CASSLEGQGVFPLYEQFF.